A selection of T cell receptor beta chains follows, all from one sample in a study of T cell responses to AZD1222 COVID-19 vaccine. Sequenced by immunoSEQ multiplex PCR; TCRdb stores in-frame clones only, minus some. The repertoire holds tens of thousands of clones, about 92% seen once, with about two fifths in the top ten. The input for sequencing was peripheral blood, taken 28 days after the second AZD1222 dose. These receptor sequences come from an adult who received the AZD1222 COVID-19 vaccine. Each CDR3 is given with its conserved first and last residue. Fields, in order: J gene, V gene, clone size, D gene, CDR3 DNA, CDR3 protein. A D gene is named only where the DNA matches it firmly. The listing skips clone size in some rows; elsewhere it reads once, few, many or a size class.

J gene: TRBJ2-3
V gene: TRBV7-4
clone size: .
D gene: .
CDR3 DNA: TGTGCCAGCAGCTGCTCCGGCCCCGGCACAGATACGCAGTATTTT
CDR3 protein: CASSCSGPGTDTQYF

J gene: TRBJ1-5
V gene: TRBV19
clone size: once
D gene: TRBD1
CDR3 DNA: TGTGCCTGCAAACAGGGGGATCACAATCAGCCCCAGCATTTT
CDR3 protein: CACKQGDHNQPQHF

J gene: TRBJ1-2
V gene: TRBV3-1/TRBV3-2
clone size: .
D gene: .
CDR3 DNA: TGTGCCAGCAGCCAAGATTTCAGCAGATTTTATGGCTACACCTTC
CDR3 protein: CASSQDFSRFYGYTF

J gene: TRBJ1-1
V gene: TRBV7-2
clone size: .
D gene: .
CDR3 DNA: TGTGCCAGCAGCTTATCTGGGAACACTGAAGCTTTCTTT
CDR3 protein: CASSLSGNTEAFF

J gene: TRBJ1-2
V gene: TRBV7-8
clone size: once
D gene: .
CDR3 DNA: TGTGCCAGCATCCCCCGTGTTGGGACCGTCTATGGCTACACCTTC
CDR3 protein: CASIPRVGTVYGYTF

J gene: TRBJ1-4
V gene: TRBV7-9
clone size: .
D gene: TRBD1
CDR3 DNA: TGTGCCAGCAGCTTACAGACAGGGCTTCGAGGGGAAAAACTGTTTTTT
CDR3 protein: CASSLQTGLRGEKLFF

J gene: TRBJ1-5
V gene: TRBV5-4
clone size: once
D gene: TRBD1
CDR3 DNA: TGTGCCAGCAGCTTTCGGGACAGGAGTCACTTCTATAGCAATCAGCCCCAGCATTTT
CDR3 protein: CASSFRDRSHFYSNQPQHF

J gene: TRBJ1-5
V gene: TRBV13
clone size: .
D gene: .
CDR3 DNA: TGTGCCAGCAGCTTCGCCGGTGAAGGCCAGCCCCAGCATTTT
CDR3 protein: CASSFAGEGQPQHF

J gene: TRBJ1-4
V gene: TRBV6-6
clone size: .
D gene: TRBD1
CDR3 DNA: TGTGCCAGCAGCTTAACCCGGACAGGCCTCTCGGAACGATTTGAAAAACTGTTTTTT
CDR3 protein: CASSLTRTGLSERFEKLFF

J gene: TRBJ2-3
V gene: TRBV5-8
clone size: .
D gene: .
CDR3 DNA: TGTGCCAGCAGCTTGTCCCTCTCGGGTTCTTTCTACACAGATACGCAGTATTTT
CDR3 protein: CASSLSLSGSFYTDTQYF

J gene: TRBJ2-7
V gene: TRBV7-2
clone size: .
D gene: .
CDR3 DNA: TGTGCCAGCAGCCTAATCGGCGGGCAGGGAGGATACGAGCAGTACTTC
CDR3 protein: CASSLIGGQGGYEQYF

J gene: TRBJ2-7
V gene: TRBV5-4
clone size: .
D gene: .
CDR3 DNA: TGTGCCAGCAGCTTGGCGGCGGGCTACGAGCAGTACTTC
CDR3 protein: CASSLAAGYEQYF

J gene: TRBJ2-7
V gene: TRBV19
clone size: .
D gene: .
CDR3 DNA: TGTGCCAGTAGCCGACAAAACTACGAGCAGTACTTC
CDR3 protein: CASSRQNYEQYF

J gene: TRBJ1-1
V gene: TRBV12-3/TRBV12-4
clone size: .
D gene: .
CDR3 DNA: TGTGCCAGCAGTCCCCGCCGGGGGGAGGAAGCTTTCTTT
CDR3 protein: CASSPRRGEEAFF

J gene: TRBJ1-1
V gene: TRBV6-5
clone size: .
D gene: TRBD1
CDR3 DNA: TGTGCCAGCAGTCCCGGGACAGGGGGCCGCACTGAAGCTTTCTTT
CDR3 protein: CASSPGTGGRTEAFF

J gene: TRBJ2-2
V gene: TRBV11-3
clone size: .
D gene: TRBD1
CDR3 DNA: TGTGCCAGCAGCCCCGGCGGCTGGGACAGCCTTTTAACCGGGGAGCTGTTTTTT
CDR3 protein: CASSPGGWDSLLTGELFF

J gene: TRBJ2-7
V gene: TRBV11-2
clone size: .
D gene: .
CDR3 DNA: TGTGCCAGCAGCCCTCAGGGGCTATACTCCTACGAGCAGTACTTC
CDR3 protein: CASSPQGLYSYEQYF

J gene: TRBJ1-4
V gene: TRBV18
clone size: once
D gene: .
CDR3 DNA: TGTGCCAGCTCACCACTTGTACACGGAGCAACTAATGAAAAACTGTTTTTT
CDR3 protein: CASSPLVHGATNEKLFF

J gene: TRBJ2-1
V gene: TRBV2
clone size: .
D gene: TRBD2
CDR3 DNA: TGTGCCAGCAGTGAAGAATGGCGGGGGGGTCTCTTC
CDR3 protein: CASSEEWRGGLF

J gene: TRBJ1-6
V gene: TRBV6-1
clone size: .
D gene: TRBD1
CDR3 DNA: TGTGCCAGCAGTGAATGGGACAGGGATAATTCACCCCTCCACTTT
CDR3 protein: CASSEWDRDNSPLHF

J gene: TRBJ1-2
V gene: TRBV2
clone size: .
D gene: TRBD1
CDR3 DNA: TGTGCCAGCAGAGAGGACAGGAGGGAAGGCTACACCTTC
CDR3 protein: CASREDRREGYTF

J gene: TRBJ2-1
V gene: TRBV30
clone size: .
D gene: TRBD2
CDR3 DNA: TGTGCCTGGAGTCCTAGCGGCAAGGGTGAGCAGTTCTTC
CDR3 protein: CAWSPSGKGEQFF

J gene: TRBJ1-5
V gene: TRBV13
clone size: .
D gene: .
CDR3 DNA: TGTGCCAGCAGCTACGGCAGAGGAGGAGGTCAGCCCCAGCATTTT
CDR3 protein: CASSYGRGGGQPQHF

J gene: TRBJ1-4
V gene: TRBV6-5
clone size: .
D gene: .
CDR3 DNA: TGTGCCAGCAGTTACCAAGACCCAACTAATGAAAAACTGTTTTTT
CDR3 protein: CASSYQDPTNEKLFF

J gene: TRBJ1-5
V gene: TRBV2
clone size: .
D gene: .
CDR3 DNA: TGTGCCACTACAGACAACAGCAACCAGCCCCAGCATTTT
CDR3 protein: CATTDNSNQPQHF

J gene: TRBJ1-2
V gene: TRBV19
clone size: few
D gene: .
CDR3 DNA: TGTGCCACAAAGTCACTGGGGGGGACCTATGGCTACACCTTC
CDR3 protein: CATKSLGGTYGYTF

J gene: TRBJ1-5
V gene: TRBV6-2/TRBV6-3
clone size: .
D gene: .
CDR3 DNA: TGTGCCAGCAGTACATCAGGGATGGGGTTCCAGCCCCAGCATTTT
CDR3 protein: CASSTSGMGFQPQHF